Below, 31 T cell receptor beta chains from the same sample are listed, as sequenced in a study of CD4 T cells in lung cancer. This lung tissue lay as far as possible from the tumor, at least 3 cm away. Only in-frame clones appear in the TCRdb table, and some are missing; sequencing was by immunoSEQ multiplex PCR. The sample consists of over 8,000 clones, around two thirds of them appearing once. The sample taken for sequencing was normal lung tissue taken away from the tumor. The receptors here all came from a man aged 60 to 75 with non-small cell lung cancer.

By share, this clone ranks as medium-sized (0.01 to 0.1%). This chain links TRBV19 with TRBJ1-1; D not certain. Germline V lookup: CDR1 LNHDA, CDR2 SQIVND (reference sequence). The CDR3 is 14 residues long. Trimming took 6 bases from V and 5 from J, leaving 16 bases between them. CDR3 amino acids: CASRLGVERTEAFF. The CDR3 DNA is TGTGCCAGTAGACTCGGGGTTGAAAGGACTGAAGCTTTCTTT.

The rearrangement uses TRBV7-9 and TRBJ2-1; D not certain. Between the trimmed V and J ends, which lost 5 bases and 7 bases, there was a span of 21 bases. Germline V gene data show CDR1 as SEHNR and CDR2 as FQNEAQ (reference sequence). The CDR3 runs 16 residues. CDR3 sequence reads: CASSRMRGTMRNEQFF. CDR3 DNA: TGTGCCAGCAGCCGAATGAGAGGCACAATGAGGAATGAGCAGTTCTTC.

The chain is built from TRBV7-8 and TRBJ1-1; a possible D gene is TRBD1 (6 bases). CDR3 length: 16 residues. CDR1 is SGHVS and CDR2 is FQNEAQ in the germline V gene. V lost 9 bases and J lost 4, with 24 bases in between. The CDR3 DNA follows: TGTGCCAGTCTCTCCGAGGGGACACTAGTTCGCACTGAAGCTTTCTTT. Its protein is CASLSEGTLVRTEAFF. The full variable domain, rest sourced from reference TRBV7-8 and TRBJ1-1, is GAGVSQSPRYKVAKRGQDVALRCDPISGHVSLFWYQQALGQGPEFLTYFQNEAQLDKSGLPSDRFFAERPEGSVSTLKIQRTQQEDSAVYLCASLSEGTLVRTEAFFGQGTRLTVV.

The V call is TRBV10-3, the J call TRBJ2-2; unclear D gene. The V end lost 10 bases, the J end lost 5 bases, and 14 bases lay between the germline ends. Germline CDR1 and CDR2: ENHRY and SYGVKD. This CDR3 spans 13 amino acids. CDR3 amino acids: CATFTLYTGELFF. As DNA, the CDR3 is TGTGCCACCTTCACCCTATATACCGGGGAGCTGTTTTTT.

The chain carries TRBV18 and TRBJ1-3; perhaps TRBD1 as D (6 bases). This CDR3 has 18 residues. Trimming pared 3 bases from V and 1 base from J, leaving 19 bases between. The germline gives CDR1 KGHSH, CDR2 LQKENI. Here the CDR3 DNA reads TGTGCCAGCTCACCGACGAGGACAGCTTCCCTTTCTGGAAACACCATATATTTT. This gives the protein CASSPTRTASLSGNTIYF.

In this sample, this clone turned up a few times. The chain is built from TRBV27 and TRBJ2-3; TRBD2 matches 11 bases. The CDR3 has 16 residues. The junction had 11 bases not matched to a gene; V was cut back by 4 bases and J by 8 bases. Germline V gene sequence: CDR1 MNHEY, CDR2 SMNVEV (reference sequence). This CDR3 reads CASSSTSGSRLVTQYF. CDR3 nucleotide sequence: TGTGCCAGCAGTTCCACTAGCGGGAGTCGCCTTGTTACGCAGTATTTT.

This clone has only a few counts. CDR3 protein: CASSLSLSTDTQYF. DNA of the CDR3: TGTGCCAGCAGTTTATCCCTTAGCACAGATACGCAGTATTTT. This rearrangement joins TRBV27 to TRBJ2-3; D is unresolved. The CDR3 covers 14 residues. Deletions cut 0 bases from V and 0 bases from J, with 4 bases between. Germline V CDR1 and CDR2: MNHEY, SMNVEV (reference sequence).

V gene TRBV9 combines with J gene TRBJ2-2; 9 bases line up with TRBD1. J was trimmed by 5 bases and V by 4 bases; bases with no gene match: 12. The CDR3 is 17 residues long. Germline V gives CDR1 SGDLS, CDR2 YYNGEE. CDR3 sequence: CASSPSGTGIRTGELFF. CDR3 bases: TGTGCCAGCAGCCCATCGGGGACAGGGATTAGGACCGGGGAGCTGTTTTTT.

By proportion, this clone is medium-sized. The rearrangement uses TRBV28 and TRBJ2-2; TRBD1 agrees at 7 bases. With V trimmed by 2 bases and J by 5 bases, 5 bases remained unmatched. Germline V gene lookup returns CDR1 MDHEN and CDR2 SYDVKM. The CDR3 sequence is 15 residues long. In nucleotides, the CDR3 is TGTGCCAGCAGTTTAGCCGACAGGGAAACCGGGGAGCTGTTTTTT. Protein sequence: CASSLADRETGELFF.

The chain has TRBV6-6 and TRBJ2-1; D possibly corresponds to TRBD2 (6 bases). The V and J ends lost 0 bases and 8 bases respectively, with 17 bases between them. The CDR3 consists of 16 residues. Germline CDR1 reads MNHNY; CDR2 reads SVGAGI (reference sequence). CDR3 nucleotide sequence: TGTGCCAGCAGTTACTCGGGGGGAAGAACGCGCGATGAGCAGTTCTTC. This translates into CASSYSGGRTRDEQFF.

J is TRBJ2-1 and V is TRBV19; 12 nucleotides align to TRBD2. This CDR3 has 16 amino acids. V lost 1 base and J lost 2; bases outside the gene matches: 0. Germline CDR1 and CDR2: LNHDA and SQIVND (reference sequence). For the CDR3, the DNA is TGTGCCAGTAGTATAGGACTAGCGGGAGCCTACAATGAGCAGTTCTTC. It translates to CASSIGLAGAYNEQFF.

The chain is built from TRBV6-5 and TRBJ2-1, with TRBD1 matching 9 bases. Germline CDR1 MNHEY, CDR2 SVGAGI. V lost 11 bases to trimming and J lost 4 bases; unmatched junction nucleotides: 0. The CDR3 has 11 residues. The CDR3, as DNA: TGTGCCGGGACAGGGTACAATGAGCAGTTCTTC. Translated: CAGTGYNEQFF.

In its sample, this clone was seen a few times. The CDR3 region has the DNA TGTGCCAGCAGCACACCGACAGTTATTAACTATGGCTACACCTTC. Protein: CASSTPTVINYGYTF. The chain is built from TRBV13 and TRBJ1-2; perhaps TRBD1 as D (5 bases). V shed 5 bases and J shed 1 base, with 14 bases lying between them. The CDR3 runs 15 residues. Germline CDR1 PRHDT, CDR2 FYEKMQ (reference sequence).

This clone was seen only once. The J gene is TRBJ1-5, the V gene TRBV28, with D unresolved. The CDR3 covers 17 residues. V was cut by 6 bases and J by 0 bases, with 18 bases left in between. The germline V gene encodes CDR1 MDHEN and CDR2 SYDVKM. Here the CDR3 DNA reads TGTGCCAGCAGACATGACATAAGCCACCATAGCAATCAGCCCCAGCATTTT. It encodes CASRHDISHHSNQPQHF. Based on the CDR3 plus reference TRBV28 and TRBJ1-5, the full variable domain is DVKVTQSSRYLVKRTGEKVFLECVQDMDHENMFWYRQDPGLGLRLIYFSYDVKMKEKGDIPEGYSVSREKKERFSLILESASTNQTSMYLCASRHDISHHSNQPQHFGDGTRLSIL.

CDR3 sequence (DNA): TGTGCCAGTAGTACGGGAGATACGCAGTATTTT. Residues: CASSTGDTQYF. This chain joins TRBV19 and TRBJ2-3, with D unclear. Germline CDR1 is LNHDA and CDR2 is SQIVND (reference sequence). V lost 4 bases, J lost 5 bases, and 4 bases lay in between. The CDR3 is 11 amino acids.

The rearrangement joins TRBV6-1 to TRBJ2-7; a weak D match, TRBD2 (6 bases). V shed 7 bases and J shed 4 bases, with 20 bases lying between them. CDR1 and CDR2 from the germline V gene are MNHNS and SASEGT. The length of the CDR3 is 15 residues. In DNA, the CDR3 is TGTGCCAGCAACCCTCGAGTAGCGGAACAATACGAGCAGTACGTC. Protein: CASNPRVAEQYEQYV.

This clone was detected only once. The chain links TRBV27 to TRBJ1-4, with 7 bases matching TRBD1. The trim removed 0 bases at V and 8 bases at J, leaving 6 bases unmatched. The germline gives CDR1 MNHEY, CDR2 SMNVEV (reference sequence). The CDR3 has 15 amino acids. The CDR3 sequence: CASSLSYRGREKLFF. The CDR3, as DNA: TGTGCCAGCAGTTTATCGTACAGGGGAAGGGAAAAACTGTTTTTT. Together with reference TRBV27 and TRBJ1-4, the CDR3 gives the full variable domain: EAQVTQNPRYLITVTGKKLTVTCSQNMNHEYMSWYRQDPGLGLRQIYYSMNVEVTDKGDVPEGYKVSRKEKRNFPLILESPSPNQTSLYFCASSLSYRGREKLFFGSGTQLSVL.

This clone was seen a few times. J is TRBJ1-5 and V is TRBV4-2; the D gene is possibly TRBD1 (6 bases). The CDR3 covers 16 residues. V gave up 4 bases and J gave up 3 bases, with 16 bases separating them. Germline V gene data show CDR1 as LGHNA and CDR2 as YNFKEQ. This CDR3 reads CASSRLGGHDNQPQHF. In DNA, the CDR3 is TGTGCCAGCAGCCGGTTGGGGGGGCATGACAATCAGCCCCAGCATTTT.

This chain joins TRBV2 and TRBJ1-3, with no clear D. The V gene lost 2 bases and the J gene lost 1 base, with 15 bases spanning the gap. This CDR3 is 17 amino acids long. Germline CDR1 SNHLY, CDR2 FYNNEI. The chain's CDR3 is CASSEYGRLSSGNTIYF. In DNA form, the CDR3 reads TGTGCCAGCAGTGAATATGGCAGACTATCTTCTGGAAACACCATATATTTT.

The genes are TRBV4-1 and TRBJ2-7; perhaps TRBD1 as D (6 bases). The germline CDR1 and CDR2 sequences are MGHRA and YSYEKL. The germline V and J ends were trimmed by 2 bases and 4 bases, with 12 bases remaining between them. CDR3 length equals 14 residues. CDR3 residues: CASSQTDRTYEQYF. The CDR3, as DNA: TGCGCCAGCAGCCAAACGGACAGAACTTACGAGCAGTACTTC.

The chain recombines TRBV18 with TRBJ2-7, with D maybe TRBD1 (5 bases). The CDR3 has 14 amino acids. Germline-derived CDR1 and CDR2 are KGHSH and LQKENI. Trimming removed 3 bases at V and 4 bases at J, with 13 bases between. The CDR3 coding sequence is TGTGCCAGCTCACCGACCAGGGTGGGATACGAGCAGTACGTC. The encoded protein is CASSPTRVGYEQYV.

This chain joins TRBV18 and TRBJ2-6, with D tentatively TRBD1 (5 bases). CDR3 length equals 16 residues. CDR1 is KGHSH and CDR2 is LQKENI in the germline V gene. V was pared by 1 base and J by 0 bases, with 7 bases between. CDR3 sequence: CASSPRGRSGANVLTF. CDR3 coding DNA: TGTGCCAGCTCACCACGGGGCCGCTCTGGGGCCAACGTCCTGACTTTC.

V gene TRBV28 combines with J gene TRBJ2-6, with D unresolved. CDR1 and CDR2 (germline): MDHEN, SYDVKM. The CDR3 is 15 residues long. V lost 1 base to trimming and J lost 1 base, with 5 bases between them. The CDR3 spells CASSLSRSGANVLTF. Written as DNA, the CDR3 is TGTGCCAGCAGTTTATCCAGGTCTGGGGCCAACGTCCTGACTTTC.

This chain links TRBV4-1 with TRBJ1-1; D is undetermined. The CDR3 extends over 14 amino acids. Per the germline V gene, CDR1 is MGHRA and CDR2 is YSYEKL. Trimming took 4 bases from V and 1 from J, leaving 10 bases between them. The CDR3 loop reads CASSRQPGNTEAFF. The CDR3, as DNA: TGCGCCAGCAGCCGCCAGCCGGGGAACACTGAAGCTTTCTTT.

This sequence joins TRBV28 and TRBJ2-1; 10 bases are shared with TRBD1. The CDR3 totals 14 residues. Per the germline V gene, CDR1 is MDHEN and CDR2 is SYDVKM. Trimming at V came to 2 bases and at J to 6 bases, leaving 1 base not matched to a gene. This chain's CDR3 is CASSLGTGVNEQFF. The CDR3 DNA follows: TGTGCCAGCAGTTTAGGGACAGGGGTCAATGAGCAGTTCTTC.

This clone qualifies as medium-sized. The CDR3 region is CASSPEPGLAGGEQYV. In DNA form, the CDR3 reads TGCGCCAGCAGCCCAGAACCGGGACTAGCGGGAGGAGAGCAGTACGTC. The chain is built from TRBV5-1 and TRBJ2-7; 15 nucleotides agree with TRBD2. The CDR3 is 16 residues long. Germline V gene lookup returns CDR1 SGHRS and CDR2 YFSETQ. The V gene end was trimmed by 4 bases and the J gene end by 7 bases; junction bases not matched to a gene: 9.

This clone was seen just once. This rearrangement joins TRBV5-1 to TRBJ2-7; 8 bases match TRBD1. The CDR3 consists of 16 residues. Unmatched junction bases numbered 15, after V lost 6 bases and J lost 4 bases. Germline lookup yields CDR1 SGHRS and CDR2 YFSETQ. The CDR3 bases are TGCGCCAGCAAGGAGACAACAGGGGGAGTAGGTTACGAGCAGTACTTC. The encoded protein is CASKETTGGVGYEQYF. Variable domain in full (rest from reference TRBV5-1 and TRBJ2-7): KAGVTQTPRYLIKTRGQQVTLSCSPISGHRSVSWYQQTPGQGLQFLFEYFSETQRNKGNFPGRFSGRQFSNSRSEMNVSTLELGDSALYLCASKETTGGVGYEQYFGPGTRLTVT.

The chain joins TRBV11-2 to TRBJ2-7; 7 bases are a match to TRBD2. This CDR3 spans 14 amino acids. CDR1 is SGHAT, CDR2 FQNNGV, per germline. V was clipped by 0 bases and J by 3 bases; unmatched bases: 2. CDR3 in amino acids: CASSLDPSGYEQYF. CDR3 DNA: TGTGCCAGCAGCTTAGATCCTAGCGGCTACGAGCAGTACTTC.

The rearrangement links TRBV7-8 to TRBJ2-7, with TRBD2 matching 7 bases. Germline CDR1 SGHVS, CDR2 FQNEAQ. Germline trimming cut 5 bases from V and 7 bases from J; bases unmatched to any gene: 14. The CDR3 contains 15 residues. CDR3 region: CASSTVSGPASEQYF. Written as DNA, the CDR3 is TGTGCCAGCAGCACAGTTAGCGGGCCCGCCTCAGAGCAGTACTTC.

The V call is TRBV28, the J call TRBJ2-2, with no clear D. Germline CDR1 MDHEN, CDR2 SYDVKM. The ends were cut back, 5 bases at V and 2 bases at J, with 12 bases in the middle. There are 15 residues in the CDR3. CDR3 coding DNA: TGTGCCAGCAGTGGGCAGGTTCCTAACACCGGGGAGCTGTTTTTT. Its translation is CASSGQVPNTGELFF.

This rearrangement joins TRBV6-5 to TRBJ1-1; 8 bases agree with TRBD1. The CDR3 totals 14 residues. The V gene's germline CDR1 is MNHEY and CDR2 SVGAGI. J lost 5 bases, V lost 4 bases, and 6 bases had no gene match. The CDR3 DNA is TGTGCCAGCAGTTCCCAGACAGGGGTAACTGAAGCTTTCTTT. This codes for CASSSQTGVTEAFF.